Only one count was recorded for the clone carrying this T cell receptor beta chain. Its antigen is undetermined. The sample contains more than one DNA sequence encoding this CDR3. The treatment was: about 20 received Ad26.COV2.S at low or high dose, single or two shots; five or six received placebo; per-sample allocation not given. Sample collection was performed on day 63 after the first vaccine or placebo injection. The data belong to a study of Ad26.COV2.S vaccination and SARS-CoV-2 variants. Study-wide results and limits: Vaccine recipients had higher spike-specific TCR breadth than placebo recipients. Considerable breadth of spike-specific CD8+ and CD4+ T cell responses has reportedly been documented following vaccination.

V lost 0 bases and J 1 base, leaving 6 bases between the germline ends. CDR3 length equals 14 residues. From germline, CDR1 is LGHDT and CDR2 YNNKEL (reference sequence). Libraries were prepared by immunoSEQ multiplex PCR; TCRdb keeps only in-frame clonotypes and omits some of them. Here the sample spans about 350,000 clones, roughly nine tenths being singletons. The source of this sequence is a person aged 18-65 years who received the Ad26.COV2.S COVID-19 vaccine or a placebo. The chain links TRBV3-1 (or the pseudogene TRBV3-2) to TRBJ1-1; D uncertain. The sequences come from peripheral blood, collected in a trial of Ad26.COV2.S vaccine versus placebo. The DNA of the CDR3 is TGTGCCAGCAGCCAAGAAGGCAGGAACACTGAAGCTTTCTTT. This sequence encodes CASSQEGRNTEAFF.